The sequence of this TCR beta chain was determined in a study of read filtering for tumor transcriptome and immune sequencing. The CDR3 sequence is 12 residues long. Germline V gene data show CDR1 as SGHTA and CDR2 as FQGNSA. V lost 5 bases and J lost 7, with 11 bases in between. Every patient had bone marrow sampled while the disease was active. From roughly 400 ng of RNA, a library with molecular barcoded alpha/delta and beta/gamma adaptors was made. TCRdb re-called the reads through MiXCR, storing one row per CDR3 protein. The data contain more than 45,000 distinct CDR3 sequences, approximately 13% of them singletons. In its sample, this clonotype was seen a few times.

This chain joins TRBV7-2 and TRBJ1-1; the D is unclear. The receptor was derived from a donor at least 40 years old with multiple myeloma. The sample comprised a population of CD138-negative cells sorted from bone marrow. CDR3 loop: CASSPSRVEAFF. The CDR3 DNA is TGTGCCAGCAGCCCCAGTAGGGTTGAAGCTTTCTTT.